These T cell receptor beta chains were read from a single sample in a study of control samples from healthy donors and cancer patients. The repertoire was sequenced with immunoSEQ multiplex PCR; TCRdb's copy has only in-frame clones and lacks some. This repertoire shows about 82,000 clones, approximately 94% found once; its top ten account for 4.8%. The sample consisted of blood. The source of these receptors is a woman in her late teens or twenties in good health. Both conserved end residues are trimmed from each CDR3. The order of the fields is V gene, J gene, CDR3 protein.

v_call: TRBV5-4; j_call: TRBJ1-1; cdr3_aa: ASSLIDENTEAF
v_call: TRBV2; j_call: TRBJ1-4; cdr3_aa: ASSPGQAANEKLF
v_call: TRBV19; j_call: TRBJ1-1; cdr3_aa: ASSISSPGVLTEAF
v_call: TRBV6-1; j_call: TRBJ2-7; cdr3_aa: ASSEARGVPYEQY
v_call: TRBV2; j_call: TRBJ1-2; cdr3_aa: ASRGQGAGYGYT
v_call: TRBV4-1; j_call: TRBJ1-5; cdr3_aa: ASSQDALGQLSNQPQH
v_call: TRBV5-1; j_call: TRBJ2-7; cdr3_aa: ASRRDRLSRGAYEQY
v_call: TRBV6-5; j_call: TRBJ2-5; cdr3_aa: ASSYVDRESKETQY
v_call: TRBV5-4; j_call: TRBJ2-5; cdr3_aa: ASSPGQGGRETQY
v_call: TRBV28; j_call: TRBJ2-7; cdr3_aa: ASRPIPMTSGRTYEQY
v_call: TRBV18; j_call: TRBJ1-4; cdr3_aa: ASSQMTATNEKLF
v_call: TRBV5-1; j_call: TRBJ2-1; cdr3_aa: ASSLDSRNEQF
v_call: TRBV10-3; j_call: TRBJ2-7; cdr3_aa: AISDRGLAGGWTSEQY
v_call: TRBV27; j_call: TRBJ2-1; cdr3_aa: ASTSAYGNEQF
v_call: TRBV3-1/TRBV3-2; j_call: TRBJ1-2; cdr3_aa: ASSQENSLYGYT
v_call: TRBV7-3; j_call: TRBJ1-2; cdr3_aa: ASSSGQDRNGYT
v_call: TRBV2; j_call: TRBJ1-3; cdr3_aa: ASSESGNRNTIY
v_call: TRBV11-2; j_call: TRBJ2-5; cdr3_aa: ASTVIGGWETQY
v_call: TRBV7-9; j_call: TRBJ2-7; cdr3_aa: ASSATGSYEQY
v_call: TRBV11-2; j_call: TRBJ2-2; cdr3_aa: ASSLDPGRGYANTGELF
v_call: TRBV20-1; j_call: TRBJ2-5; cdr3_aa: SASGEETQY
v_call: TRBV7-2; j_call: TRBJ2-3; cdr3_aa: ASSSQGTSGSAQY
v_call: TRBV7-9; j_call: TRBJ1-1; cdr3_aa: ASSPRQGVNTEAF
v_call: TRBV28; j_call: TRBJ2-1; cdr3_aa: ASISLWTDHNEQF
v_call: TRBV6-5; j_call: TRBJ2-2; cdr3_aa: ASSFPPGQSTGELF
v_call: TRBV5-6; j_call: TRBJ2-7; cdr3_aa: ASSSTSYEQY
v_call: TRBV7-9; j_call: TRBJ1-2; cdr3_aa: ASSLGGNYYGYT
v_call: TRBV6-2/TRBV6-3; j_call: TRBJ1-2; cdr3_aa: ASSKTNRVGYT
v_call: TRBV6-4; j_call: TRBJ2-3; cdr3_aa: ASALVFTDTQY
v_call: TRBV7-9; j_call: TRBJ2-1; cdr3_aa: ASREGTSGRDEQF
v_call: TRBV29-1; j_call: TRBJ2-3; cdr3_aa: SAGTGTFDTQY
v_call: TRBV9; j_call: TRBJ2-7; cdr3_aa: ASSSEGQAYYEQY
v_call: TRBV14; j_call: TRBJ2-5; cdr3_aa: ASSQDLETQY
v_call: TRBV28; j_call: TRBJ1-2; cdr3_aa: ATEGRAYGYT
v_call: TRBV24-1; j_call: TRBJ1-1; cdr3_aa: ATSDQGVTEAF
v_call: TRBV24-1; j_call: TRBJ1-2; cdr3_aa: ATSDLRSGGYT
v_call: TRBV20-1; j_call: TRBJ2-3; cdr3_aa: SASPTDTQY
v_call: TRBV4-3; j_call: TRBJ2-5; cdr3_aa: ASSLLPGQPQETQY
v_call: TRBV9; j_call: TRBJ2-1; cdr3_aa: ASSGGGGFDNEQF
v_call: TRBV28; j_call: TRBJ1-2; cdr3_aa: ASSPTGTPYGYT
v_call: TRBV11-2; j_call: TRBJ1-1; cdr3_aa: ASSFKRNTEAF
v_call: TRBV19; j_call: TRBJ2-1; cdr3_aa: ASSKNAVSGGPYNEQF
v_call: TRBV3-1/TRBV3-2; j_call: TRBJ2-1; cdr3_aa: ASSQLAGDNEQF
v_call: TRBV7-2; j_call: TRBJ1-1; cdr3_aa: ASSFRPHRETEAF